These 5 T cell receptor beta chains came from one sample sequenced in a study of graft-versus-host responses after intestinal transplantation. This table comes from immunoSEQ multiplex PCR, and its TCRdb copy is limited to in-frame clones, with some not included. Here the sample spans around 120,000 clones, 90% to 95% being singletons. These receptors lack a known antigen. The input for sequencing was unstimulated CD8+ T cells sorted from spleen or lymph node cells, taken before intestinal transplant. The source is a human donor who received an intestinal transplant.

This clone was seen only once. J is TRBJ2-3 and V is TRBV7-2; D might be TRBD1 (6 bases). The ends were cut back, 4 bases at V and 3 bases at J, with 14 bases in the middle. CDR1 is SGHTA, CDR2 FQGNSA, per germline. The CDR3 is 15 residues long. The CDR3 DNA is TGTGCCAGCAGCTCCCCGACAGGATTAACAGATACGCAGTATTTT. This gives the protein CASSSPTGLTDTQYF.

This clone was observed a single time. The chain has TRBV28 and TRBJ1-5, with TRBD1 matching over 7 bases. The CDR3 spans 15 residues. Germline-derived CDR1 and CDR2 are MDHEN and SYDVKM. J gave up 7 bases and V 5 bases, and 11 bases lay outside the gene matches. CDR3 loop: CASSRDRAVRQPQHF. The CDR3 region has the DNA TGTGCCAGCAGTAGAGACAGGGCCGTGCGGCAGCCCCAGCATTTT.

The CDR3 protein is CASSLGGEQLFF. For the CDR3, the DNA is TGTGCCAGCAGCTTAGGAGGGGAGCAACTGTTTTTT. This sequence joins TRBV11-2 and TRBJ1-4, with D perhaps TRBD1 (5 bases). Looked up from germline, CDR1 is SGHAT and CDR2 is FQNNGV. The CDR3 spans 12 residues. V lost 1 base, J lost 12 bases, and 9 bases lay in between.

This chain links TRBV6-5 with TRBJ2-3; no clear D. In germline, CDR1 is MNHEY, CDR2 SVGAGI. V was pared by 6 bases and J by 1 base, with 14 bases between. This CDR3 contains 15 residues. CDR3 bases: TGTGCCAGCAGGGAACAGCATTGGGGCACAGATACGCAGTATTTT. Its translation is CASREQHWGTDTQYF.

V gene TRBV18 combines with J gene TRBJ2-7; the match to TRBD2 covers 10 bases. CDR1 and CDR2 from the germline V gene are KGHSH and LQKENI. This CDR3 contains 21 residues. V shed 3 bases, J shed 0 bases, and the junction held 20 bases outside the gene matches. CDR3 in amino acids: CASSPHVGWLAGALSSYEQYF. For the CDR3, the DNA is TGTGCCAGCTCACCTCACGTGGGGTGGCTAGCGGGAGCTCTCAGCTCCTACGAGCAGTACTTC.